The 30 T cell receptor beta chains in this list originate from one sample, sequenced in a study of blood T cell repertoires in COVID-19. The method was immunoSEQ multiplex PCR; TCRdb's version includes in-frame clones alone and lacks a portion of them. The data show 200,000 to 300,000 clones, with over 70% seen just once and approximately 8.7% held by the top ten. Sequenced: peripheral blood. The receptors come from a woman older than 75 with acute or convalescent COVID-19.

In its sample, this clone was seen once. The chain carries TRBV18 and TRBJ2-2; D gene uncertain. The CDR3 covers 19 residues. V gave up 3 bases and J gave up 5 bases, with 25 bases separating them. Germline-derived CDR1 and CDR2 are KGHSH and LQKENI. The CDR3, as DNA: TGTGCCAGCTCACCTGCGCTACTCCGGGTCTCCCTTGGGACCGGGGAGCTGTTTTTT. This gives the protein CASSPALLRVSLGTGELFF.

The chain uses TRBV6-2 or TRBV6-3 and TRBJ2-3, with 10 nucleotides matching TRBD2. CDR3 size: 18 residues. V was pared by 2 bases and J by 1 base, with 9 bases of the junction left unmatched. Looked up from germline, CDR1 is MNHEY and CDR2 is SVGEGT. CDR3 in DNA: TGTGCCAGCAGTTACCCGACGACTAGCGGGCTCCGCACAGATACGCAGTATTTT. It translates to CASSYPTTSGLRTDTQYF.

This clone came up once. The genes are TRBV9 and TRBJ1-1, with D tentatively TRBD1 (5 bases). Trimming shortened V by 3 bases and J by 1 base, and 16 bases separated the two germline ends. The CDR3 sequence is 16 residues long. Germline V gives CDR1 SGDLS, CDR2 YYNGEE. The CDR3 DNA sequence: TGTGCCAGCAGCGCGTCGGACACCCAAACGAACACTGAAGCTTTCTTT. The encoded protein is CASSASDTQTNTEAFF.

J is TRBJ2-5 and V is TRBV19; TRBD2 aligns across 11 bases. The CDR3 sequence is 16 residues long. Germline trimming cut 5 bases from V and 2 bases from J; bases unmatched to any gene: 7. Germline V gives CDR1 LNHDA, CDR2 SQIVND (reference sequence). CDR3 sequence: CASSSPGLAEQETQYF. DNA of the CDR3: TGTGCCAGTAGTTCACCGGGACTAGCGGAGCAAGAGACCCAGTACTTC.

The CDR3 sequence is CASKPGLAVGELFF. DNA of the CDR3: TGTGCCAGCAAGCCGGGACTAGCAGTCGGGGAGCTGTTTTTT. This sequence joins TRBV9 and TRBJ2-2; 9 nucleotides agree with TRBD2. From germline, CDR1 is SGDLS and CDR2 YYNGEE. The junction had 7 bases not matched to a gene; V was cut back by 6 bases and J by 7 bases. The CDR3 has 14 residues.

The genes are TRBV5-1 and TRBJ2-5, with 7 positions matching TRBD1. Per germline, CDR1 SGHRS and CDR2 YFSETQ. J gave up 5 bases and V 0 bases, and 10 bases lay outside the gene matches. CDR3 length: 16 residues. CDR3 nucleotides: TGCGCCAGCAGCTTGGCCGCGACAGGGAGCCTGGAGACCCAGTACTTC. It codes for CASSLAATGSLETQYF.

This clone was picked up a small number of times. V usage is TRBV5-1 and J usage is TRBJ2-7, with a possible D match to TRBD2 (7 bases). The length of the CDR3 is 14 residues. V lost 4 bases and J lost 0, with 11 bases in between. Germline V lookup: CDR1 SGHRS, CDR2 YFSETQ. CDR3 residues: CASSPGDYSYEQYF. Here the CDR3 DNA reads TGCGCCAGCAGCCCAGGGGACTACTCCTACGAGCAGTACTTC.

For the CDR3, the DNA is TGTGCCAGCTCCTCTTCAGATACGCAGTATTTT. Translated, it gives CASSSSDTQYF. V is TRBV18 and J is TRBJ2-3; D is unclear. The V gene's germline CDR1 is KGHSH and CDR2 LQKENI. The germline V and J ends were trimmed by 6 bases and 4 bases, with 5 bases remaining between them. The CDR3 runs 11 residues.

The DNA for the CDR3 is TGCGCCAGCAGCATAACAGGGGCTAGGAACACTGAAGCTTTCTTT. This codes for CASSITGARNTEAFF. The V and J genes are TRBV5-1 and TRBJ1-1, with 7 positions matching TRBD1. The V segment lost 4 bases and the J segment 1 base; nucleotides outside the gene matches: 7. Germline CDR1 SGHRS, CDR2 YFSETQ. The CDR3 runs 15 residues.

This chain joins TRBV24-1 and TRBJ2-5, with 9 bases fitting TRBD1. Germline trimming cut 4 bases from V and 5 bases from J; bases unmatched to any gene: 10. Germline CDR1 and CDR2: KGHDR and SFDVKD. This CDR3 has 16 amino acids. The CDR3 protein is CATSDRNRGQGETQYF. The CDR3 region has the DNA TGTGCCACCAGTGACCGAAACAGGGGGCAAGGCGAGACCCAGTACTTC.

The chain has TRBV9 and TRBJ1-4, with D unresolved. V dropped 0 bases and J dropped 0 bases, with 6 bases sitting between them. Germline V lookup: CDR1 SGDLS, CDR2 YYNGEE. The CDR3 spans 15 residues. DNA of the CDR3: TGTGCCAGCAGCGTAGCGGTCACAACTAATGAAAAACTGTTTTTT. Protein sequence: CASSVAVTTNEKLFF. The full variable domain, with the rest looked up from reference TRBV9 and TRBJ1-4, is DSGVTQTPKHLITATGQRVTLRCSPRSGDLSVYWYQQSLDQGLQFLIQYYNGEERAKGNILERFSAQQFPDLHSELNLSSLELGDSALYFCASSVAVTTNEKLFFGSGTQLSVL.

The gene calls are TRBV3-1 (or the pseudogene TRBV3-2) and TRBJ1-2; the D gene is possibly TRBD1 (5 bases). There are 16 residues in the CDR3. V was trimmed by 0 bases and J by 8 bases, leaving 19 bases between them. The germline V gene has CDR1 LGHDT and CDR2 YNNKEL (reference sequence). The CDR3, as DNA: TGTGCCAGCAGCCAAGAGTCAAGGGGCCTCCTTGTAGGCTACACCTTC. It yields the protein CASSQESRGLLVGYTF.

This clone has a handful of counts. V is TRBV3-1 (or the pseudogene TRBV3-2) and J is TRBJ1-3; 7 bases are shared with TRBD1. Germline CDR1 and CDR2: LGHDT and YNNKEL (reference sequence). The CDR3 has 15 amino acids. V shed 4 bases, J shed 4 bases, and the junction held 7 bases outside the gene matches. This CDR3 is CASSPRQGAGNTIYF. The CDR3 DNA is TGTGCCAGCAGCCCCCGACAGGGCGCCGGAAACACCATATATTTT.

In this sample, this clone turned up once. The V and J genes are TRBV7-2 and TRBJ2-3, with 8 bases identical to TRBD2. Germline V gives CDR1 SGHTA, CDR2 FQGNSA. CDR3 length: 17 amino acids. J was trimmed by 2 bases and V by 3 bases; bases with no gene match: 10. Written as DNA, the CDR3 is TGTGCCAGCAGCTTTCTCGGCGGGAGGACCTACACAGATACGCAGTATTTT. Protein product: CASSFLGGRTYTDTQYF.

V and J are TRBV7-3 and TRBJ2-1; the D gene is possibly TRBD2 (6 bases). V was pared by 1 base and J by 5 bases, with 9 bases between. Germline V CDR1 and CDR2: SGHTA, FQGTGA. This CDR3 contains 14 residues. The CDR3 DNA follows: TGTGCCAGCAGCTTAAATCGGGGGAACAATGAGCAGTTCTTC. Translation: CASSLNRGNNEQFF.

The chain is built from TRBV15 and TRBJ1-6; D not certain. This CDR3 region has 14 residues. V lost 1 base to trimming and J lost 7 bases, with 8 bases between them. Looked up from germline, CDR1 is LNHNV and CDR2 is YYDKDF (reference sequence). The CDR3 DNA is TGTGCCACCAGCAGAGTAGTTCTGAATTCACCCCTCCACTTT. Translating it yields CATSRVVLNSPLHF.

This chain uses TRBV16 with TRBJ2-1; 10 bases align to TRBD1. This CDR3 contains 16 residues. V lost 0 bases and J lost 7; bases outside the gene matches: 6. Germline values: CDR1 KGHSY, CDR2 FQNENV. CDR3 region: CASSQSPRTGGNEQFF. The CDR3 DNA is TGTGCCAGCAGCCAATCTCCGCGGACAGGGGGGAATGAGCAGTTCTTC.

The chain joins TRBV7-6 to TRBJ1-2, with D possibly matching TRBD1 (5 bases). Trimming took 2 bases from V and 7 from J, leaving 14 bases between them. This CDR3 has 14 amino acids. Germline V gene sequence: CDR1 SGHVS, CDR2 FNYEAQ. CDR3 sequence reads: CASSLMAGESGYTF. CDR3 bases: TGTGCCAGCAGCTTAATGGCGGGGGAGTCTGGCTACACCTTC. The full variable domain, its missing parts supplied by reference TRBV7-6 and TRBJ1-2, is GAGVSQSPRYKVTKRGQDVALRCDPISGHVSLYWYRQALGQGPEFLTYFNYEAQQDKSGLPNDRFSAERPEGSISTLTIQRTEQRDSAMYRCASSLMAGESGYTFGSGTRLTVV.

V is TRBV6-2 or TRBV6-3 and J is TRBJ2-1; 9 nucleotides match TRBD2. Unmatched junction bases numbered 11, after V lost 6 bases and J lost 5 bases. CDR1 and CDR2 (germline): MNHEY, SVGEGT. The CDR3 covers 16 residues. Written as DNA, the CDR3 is TGTGCCAGCAGCACCCGTAAGCGGGGGGTCAACAATGAGCAGTTCTTC. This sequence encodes CASSTRKRGVNNEQFF.

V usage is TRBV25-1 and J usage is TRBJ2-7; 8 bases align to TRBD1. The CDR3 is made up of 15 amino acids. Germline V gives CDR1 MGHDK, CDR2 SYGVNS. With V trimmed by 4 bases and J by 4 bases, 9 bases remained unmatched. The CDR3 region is CASSGPQGARYEQYF. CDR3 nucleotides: TGTGCCAGCAGTGGACCCCAGGGGGCAAGATACGAGCAGTACTTC.

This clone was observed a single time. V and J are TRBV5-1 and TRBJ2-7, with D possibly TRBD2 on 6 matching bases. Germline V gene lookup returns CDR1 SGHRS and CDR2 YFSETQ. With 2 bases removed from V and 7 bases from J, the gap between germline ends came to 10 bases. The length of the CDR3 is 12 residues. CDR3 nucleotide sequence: TGCGCCAGCAGCTTCGGGGGAGAGGAGCAGTACTTC. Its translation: CASSFGGEEQYF. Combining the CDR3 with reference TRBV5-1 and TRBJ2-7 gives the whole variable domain KAGVTQTPRYLIKTRGQQVTLSCSPISGHRSVSWYQQTPGQGLQFLFEYFSETQRNKGNFPGRFSGRQFSNSRSEMNVSTLELGDSALYLCASSFGGEEQYFGPGTRLTVT.

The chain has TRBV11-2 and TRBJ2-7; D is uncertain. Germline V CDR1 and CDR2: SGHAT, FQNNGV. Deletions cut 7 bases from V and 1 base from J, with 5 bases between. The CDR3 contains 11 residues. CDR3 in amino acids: CASTSSYEQYF. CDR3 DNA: TGTGCCAGCACCTCTTCCTACGAGCAGTACTTC.

CDR3 DNA: TGTGCCACCAGTGAGGGGACTAGCGGATCCTACGAGCAGTACTTC. As protein: CATSEGTSGSYEQYF. The chain joins TRBV24-1 to TRBJ2-7; the match to TRBD2 covers 11 bases. Germline CDR1 and CDR2: KGHDR and SFDVKD. The CDR3 totals 15 residues. The ends lost 4 bases at V and 1 base at J; junction bases unmatched: 2.

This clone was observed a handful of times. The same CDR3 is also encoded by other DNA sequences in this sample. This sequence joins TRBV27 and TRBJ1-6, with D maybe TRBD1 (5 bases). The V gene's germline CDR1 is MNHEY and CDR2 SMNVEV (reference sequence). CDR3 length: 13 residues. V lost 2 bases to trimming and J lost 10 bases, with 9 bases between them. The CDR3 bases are TGTGCCAGCAGTTTAACGGGGGACTCACCCCTCCACTTT. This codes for CASSLTGDSPLHF.

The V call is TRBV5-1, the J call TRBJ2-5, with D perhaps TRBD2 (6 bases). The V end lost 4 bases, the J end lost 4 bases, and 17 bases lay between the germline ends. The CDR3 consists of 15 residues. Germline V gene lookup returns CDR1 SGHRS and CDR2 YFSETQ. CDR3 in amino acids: CASSRDFPTGETQYF. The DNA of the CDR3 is TGCGCCAGCAGCCGGGACTTCCCCACGGGAGAGACCCAGTACTTC.

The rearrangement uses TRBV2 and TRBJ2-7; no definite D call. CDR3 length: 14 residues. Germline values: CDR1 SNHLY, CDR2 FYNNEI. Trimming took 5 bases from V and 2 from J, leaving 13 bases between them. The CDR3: CASSMTSTTYEQYF. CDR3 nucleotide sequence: TGTGCCAGCAGTATGACTTCTACTACCTACGAGCAGTACTTC.

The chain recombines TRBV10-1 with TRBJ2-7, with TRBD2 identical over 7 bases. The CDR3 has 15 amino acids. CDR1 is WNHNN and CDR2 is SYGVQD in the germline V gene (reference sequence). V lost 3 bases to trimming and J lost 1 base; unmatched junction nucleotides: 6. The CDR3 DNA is TGCGCCAGCAGTGACGGAGGGAGGGAGTCCTACGAGCAGTACTTC. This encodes CASSDGGRESYEQYF.

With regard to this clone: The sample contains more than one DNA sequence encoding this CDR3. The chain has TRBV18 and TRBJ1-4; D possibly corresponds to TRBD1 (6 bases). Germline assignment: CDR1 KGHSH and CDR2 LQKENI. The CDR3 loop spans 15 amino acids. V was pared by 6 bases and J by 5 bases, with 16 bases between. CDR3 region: CASSPTGQGNEKLFF. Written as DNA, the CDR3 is TGTGCCAGCTCCCCGACTGGGCAGGGGAATGAAAAACTGTTTTTT.

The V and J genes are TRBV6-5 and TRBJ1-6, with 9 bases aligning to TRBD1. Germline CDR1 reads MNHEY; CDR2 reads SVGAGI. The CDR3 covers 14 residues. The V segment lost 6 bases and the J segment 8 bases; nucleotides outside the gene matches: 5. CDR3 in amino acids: CASSRDRVHSPLHF. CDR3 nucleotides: TGTGCCAGCAGCCGGGACAGGGTCCATTCACCCCTCCACTTT.

CDR3: CASSLDQGNNEQFF. The DNA of the CDR3 is TGTGCCAGCAGCTTGGACCAGGGAAACAATGAGCAGTTCTTC. The V call is TRBV5-4, the J call TRBJ2-1, with D possibly matching TRBD1 (5 bases). The CDR3 runs to 14 residues. V lost 0 bases and J 5 bases, leaving 9 bases between the germline ends. Germline CDR1 is SGHNT and CDR2 is YYREEE (reference sequence).